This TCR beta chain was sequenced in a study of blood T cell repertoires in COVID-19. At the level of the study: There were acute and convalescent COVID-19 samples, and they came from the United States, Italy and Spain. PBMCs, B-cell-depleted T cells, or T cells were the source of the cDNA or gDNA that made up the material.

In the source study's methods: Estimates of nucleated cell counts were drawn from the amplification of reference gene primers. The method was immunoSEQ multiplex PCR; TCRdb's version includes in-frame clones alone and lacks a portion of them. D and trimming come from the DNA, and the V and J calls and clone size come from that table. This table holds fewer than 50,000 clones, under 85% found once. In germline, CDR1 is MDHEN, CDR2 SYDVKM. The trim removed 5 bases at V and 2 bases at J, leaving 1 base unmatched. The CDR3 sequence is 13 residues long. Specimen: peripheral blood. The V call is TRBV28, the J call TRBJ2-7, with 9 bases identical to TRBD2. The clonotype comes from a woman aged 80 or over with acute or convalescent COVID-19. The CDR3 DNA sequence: TGTGCCAGCAGTGGCGGGAGGGCCTACGAGCAGTACTTC. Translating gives CASSGGRAYEQYF.